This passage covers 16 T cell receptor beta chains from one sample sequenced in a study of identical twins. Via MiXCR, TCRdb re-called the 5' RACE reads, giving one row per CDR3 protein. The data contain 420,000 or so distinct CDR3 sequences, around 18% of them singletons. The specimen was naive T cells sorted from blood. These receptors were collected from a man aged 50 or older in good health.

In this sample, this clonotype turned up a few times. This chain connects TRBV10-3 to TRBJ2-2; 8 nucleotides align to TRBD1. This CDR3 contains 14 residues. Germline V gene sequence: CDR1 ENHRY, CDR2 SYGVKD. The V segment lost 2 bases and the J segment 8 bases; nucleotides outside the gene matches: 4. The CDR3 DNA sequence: TGTGCCATCAGTGAGCGGACAGGGTTTGGGGAGCTGTTTTTT. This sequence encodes CAISERTGFGELFF.

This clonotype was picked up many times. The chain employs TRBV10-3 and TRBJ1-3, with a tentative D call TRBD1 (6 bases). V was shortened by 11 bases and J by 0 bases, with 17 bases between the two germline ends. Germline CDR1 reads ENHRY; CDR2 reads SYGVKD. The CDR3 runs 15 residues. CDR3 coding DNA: TGTGCCTCACAGGGAGGCAGCTTCTCTGGAAACACCATATATTTT. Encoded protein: CASQGGSFSGNTIYF.

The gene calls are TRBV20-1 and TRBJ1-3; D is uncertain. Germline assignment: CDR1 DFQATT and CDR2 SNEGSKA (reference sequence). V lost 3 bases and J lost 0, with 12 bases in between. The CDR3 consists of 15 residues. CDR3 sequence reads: CSASQAADSGNTIYF. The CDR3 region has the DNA TGCAGTGCTAGCCAGGCAGCCGACTCTGGAAACACCATATATTTT.

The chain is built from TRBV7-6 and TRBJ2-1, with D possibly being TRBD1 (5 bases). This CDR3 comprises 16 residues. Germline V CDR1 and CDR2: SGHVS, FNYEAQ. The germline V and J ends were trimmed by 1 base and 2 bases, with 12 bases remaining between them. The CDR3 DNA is TGTGCCAGCAGCTTAGTTGGGGCGGAACCCTACAATGAGCAGTTCTTC. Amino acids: CASSLVGAEPYNEQFF.

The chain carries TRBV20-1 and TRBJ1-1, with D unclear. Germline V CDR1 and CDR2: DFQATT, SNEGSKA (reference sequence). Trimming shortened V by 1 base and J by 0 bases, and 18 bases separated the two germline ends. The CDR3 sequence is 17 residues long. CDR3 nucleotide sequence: TGCAGTGCTAGAGGTTGGCAGGAAGGGTATGTGAACACTGAAGCTTTCTTT. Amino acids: CSARGWQEGYVNTEAFF.

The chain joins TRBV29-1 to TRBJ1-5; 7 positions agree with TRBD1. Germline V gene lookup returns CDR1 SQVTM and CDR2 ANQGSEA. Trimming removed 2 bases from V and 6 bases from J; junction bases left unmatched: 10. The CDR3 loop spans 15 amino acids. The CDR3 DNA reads TGCAGCGTTGAAACGGGTTCAGGGGGAGGTCAGCCCCAGCATTTT. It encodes CSVETGSGGGQPQHF.

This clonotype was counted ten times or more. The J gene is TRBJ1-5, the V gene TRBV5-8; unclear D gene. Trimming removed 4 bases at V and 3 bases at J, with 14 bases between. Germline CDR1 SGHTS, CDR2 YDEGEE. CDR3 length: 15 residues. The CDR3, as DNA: TGTGCCAGCAGCGCGGTCAGGACGCTCAATCAGCCCCAGCATTTT. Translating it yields CASSAVRTLNQPQHF. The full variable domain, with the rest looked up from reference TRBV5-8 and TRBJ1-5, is EAGVTQSPTHLIKTRGQQATLRCSPISGHTSVYWYQQALGLGLQFLLWYDEGEERNRGNFPPRFSGRQFPNYSSELNVNALELEDSALYLCASSAVRTLNQPQHFGDGTRLSIL.

CDR3 sequence: CSPRGRGNTEAFF. For the CDR3, the DNA is TGCAGTCCGCGTGGCAGGGGGAACACTGAAGCTTTCTTT. V and J are TRBV20-1 and TRBJ1-1; a weak D match, TRBD1 (6 bases). This CDR3 is 13 amino acids long. V lost 8 bases and J lost 1, with 14 bases in between. Germline V gene sequence: CDR1 DFQATT, CDR2 SNEGSKA (reference sequence).

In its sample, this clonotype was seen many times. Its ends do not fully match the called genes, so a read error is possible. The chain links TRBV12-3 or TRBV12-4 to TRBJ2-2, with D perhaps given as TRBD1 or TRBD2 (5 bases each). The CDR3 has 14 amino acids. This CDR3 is CASSLVGGTGELFF. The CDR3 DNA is TGTGCCAGCAGCTTAGTTGGGGGTACCGGGGAGCTGTTTTTT.

The CDR3 loop is CASSQDRDYGYTF. The DNA of the CDR3 is TGCGCCAGCAGCCAAGACAGGGATTATGGCTACACCTTC. The chain combines TRBV4-3 with TRBJ1-2; maybe TRBD1 (5 bases). Germline V gene lookup returns CDR1 LGHNA and CDR2 YSLEER. CDR3 length: 13 residues. V was shortened by 0 bases and J by 5 bases, with 7 bases between the two germline ends.

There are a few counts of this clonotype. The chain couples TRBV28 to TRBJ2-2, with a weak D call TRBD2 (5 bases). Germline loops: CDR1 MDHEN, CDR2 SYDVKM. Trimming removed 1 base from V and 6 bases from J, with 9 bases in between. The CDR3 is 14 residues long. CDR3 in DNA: TGTGCCAGCAGTTTATCGGGGTACGCCGGGGAGCTGTTTTTT. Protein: CASSLSGYAGELFF. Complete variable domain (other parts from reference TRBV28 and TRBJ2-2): DVKVTQSSRYLVKRTGEKVFLECVQDMDHENMFWYRQDPGLGLRLIYFSYDVKMKEKGDIPEGYSVSREKKERFSLILESASTNQTSMYLCASSLSGYAGELFFGEGSRLTVL.

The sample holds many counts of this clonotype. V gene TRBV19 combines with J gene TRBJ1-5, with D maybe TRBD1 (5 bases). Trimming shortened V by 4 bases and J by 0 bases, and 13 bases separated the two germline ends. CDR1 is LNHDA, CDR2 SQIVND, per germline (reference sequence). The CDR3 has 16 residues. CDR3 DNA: TGTGCCAGTAGTACCTACGGGGCAGCTAGCAATCAGCCCCAGCATTTT. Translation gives CASSTYGAASNQPQHF.

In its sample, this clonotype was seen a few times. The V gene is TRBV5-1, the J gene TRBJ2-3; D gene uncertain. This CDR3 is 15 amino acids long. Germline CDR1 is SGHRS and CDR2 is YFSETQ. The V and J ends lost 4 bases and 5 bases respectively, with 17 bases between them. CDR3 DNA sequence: TGCGCCAGCAGCGACACTGGGCCCGCCGGAGATACGCAGTATTTT. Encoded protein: CASSDTGPAGDTQYF.

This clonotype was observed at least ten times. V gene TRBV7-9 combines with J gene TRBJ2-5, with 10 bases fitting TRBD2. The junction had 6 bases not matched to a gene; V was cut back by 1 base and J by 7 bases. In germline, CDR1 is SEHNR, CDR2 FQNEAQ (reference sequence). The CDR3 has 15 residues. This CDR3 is CASSLGTSGPGTQYF. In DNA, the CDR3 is TGTGCCAGCAGCTTAGGGACTAGCGGTCCGGGGACCCAGTACTTC.

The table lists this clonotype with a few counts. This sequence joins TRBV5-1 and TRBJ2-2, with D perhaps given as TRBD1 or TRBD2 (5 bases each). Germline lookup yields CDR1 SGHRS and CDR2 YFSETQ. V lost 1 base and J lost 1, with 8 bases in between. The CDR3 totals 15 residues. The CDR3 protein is CASSLTGQNTGELFF. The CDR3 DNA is TGCGCCAGCAGCTTGACGGGGCAGAACACCGGGGAGCTGTTTTTT.

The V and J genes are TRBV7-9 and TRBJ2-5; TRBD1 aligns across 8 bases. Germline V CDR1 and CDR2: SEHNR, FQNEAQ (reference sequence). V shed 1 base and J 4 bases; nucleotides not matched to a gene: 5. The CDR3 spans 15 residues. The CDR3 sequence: CASSLVSGGGETQYF. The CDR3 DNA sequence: TGTGCCAGCAGCTTAGTGTCAGGGGGCGGAGAGACCCAGTACTTC.